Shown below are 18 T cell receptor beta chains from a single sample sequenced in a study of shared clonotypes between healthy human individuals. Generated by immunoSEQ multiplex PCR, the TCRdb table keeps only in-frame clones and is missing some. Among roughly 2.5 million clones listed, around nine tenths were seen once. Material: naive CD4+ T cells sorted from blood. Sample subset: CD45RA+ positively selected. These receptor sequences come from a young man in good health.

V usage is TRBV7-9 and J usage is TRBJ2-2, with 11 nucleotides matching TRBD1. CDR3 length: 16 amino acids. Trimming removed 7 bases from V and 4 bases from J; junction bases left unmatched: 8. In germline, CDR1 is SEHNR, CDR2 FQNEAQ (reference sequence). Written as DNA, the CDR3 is TGTGCCAGCAACTCTCCGGGACAGGGGGGCACCGGGGAGCTGTTTTTT. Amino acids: CASNSPGQGGTGELFF.

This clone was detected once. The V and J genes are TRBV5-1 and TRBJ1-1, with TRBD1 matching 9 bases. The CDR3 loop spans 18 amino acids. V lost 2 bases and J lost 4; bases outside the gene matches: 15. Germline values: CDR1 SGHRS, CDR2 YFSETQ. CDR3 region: CASSFQTYRGQGGTEAFF. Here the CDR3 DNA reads TGCGCCAGCAGCTTCCAAACCTACAGGGGGCAAGGTGGCACTGAAGCTTTCTTT.

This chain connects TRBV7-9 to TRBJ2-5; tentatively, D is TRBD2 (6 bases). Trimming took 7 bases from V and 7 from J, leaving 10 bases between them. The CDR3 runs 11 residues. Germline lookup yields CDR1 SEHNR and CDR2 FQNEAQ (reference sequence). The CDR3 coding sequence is TGTGCCAGCACCTCCGGGGGGACCCAGTACTTC. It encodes CASTSGGTQYF. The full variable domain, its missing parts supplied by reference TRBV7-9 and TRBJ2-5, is DTGVSQNPRHKITKRGQNVTFRCDPISEHNRLYWYRQTLGQGPEFLTYFQNEAQLEKSRLLSDRFSAERPKGSFSTLEIQRTEQGDSAMYLCASTSGGTQYFGPGTRLLVL.

The CDR3 DNA reads TGTGCCAGCAGAGTTCATGCAAACTACGAGCAGTACTTC. It encodes CASRVHANYEQYF. This chain connects TRBV6-1 to TRBJ2-7; the D is unclear. V lost 6 bases and J 3 bases, leaving 12 bases between the germline ends. CDR1 is MNHNS, CDR2 SASEGT, per germline. The CDR3 covers 13 residues.

CDR3 DNA: TGTGCCTGGAGTGACCTCCAGGGGAGCTCTGGAAACACCATATATTTT. Its protein is CAWSDLQGSSGNTIYF. The chain uses TRBV30 and TRBJ1-3; TRBD1 might be the D (6 bases). Trimming left V 1 base short and J 0 bases short, with 13 bases between. Germline lookup yields CDR1 GTSNPN and CDR2 SVGIG (reference sequence). The length of the CDR3 is 16 residues.

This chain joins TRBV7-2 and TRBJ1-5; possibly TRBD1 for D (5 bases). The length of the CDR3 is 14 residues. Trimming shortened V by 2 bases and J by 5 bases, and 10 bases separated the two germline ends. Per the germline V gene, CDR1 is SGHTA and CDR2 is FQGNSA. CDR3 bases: TGTGCCAGCAGCTTAACAGGTCGGGATCAGCCCCAGCATTTT. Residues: CASSLTGRDQPQHF.

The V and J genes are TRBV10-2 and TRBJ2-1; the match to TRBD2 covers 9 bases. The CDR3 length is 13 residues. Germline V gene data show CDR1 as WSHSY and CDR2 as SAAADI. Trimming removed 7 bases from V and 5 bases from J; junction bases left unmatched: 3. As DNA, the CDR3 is TGCGCCAGCACGCGGGGGGGAAACAATGAGCAGTTCTTC. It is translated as CASTRGGNNEQFF.

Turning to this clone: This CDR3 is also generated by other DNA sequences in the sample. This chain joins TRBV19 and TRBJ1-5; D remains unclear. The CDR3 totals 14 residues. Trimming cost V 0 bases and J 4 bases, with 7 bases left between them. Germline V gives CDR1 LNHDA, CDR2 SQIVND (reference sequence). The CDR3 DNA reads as TGTGCCAGTAGTATAGAGGGAGGGAATCAGCCCCAGCATTTT. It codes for CASSIEGGNQPQHF.

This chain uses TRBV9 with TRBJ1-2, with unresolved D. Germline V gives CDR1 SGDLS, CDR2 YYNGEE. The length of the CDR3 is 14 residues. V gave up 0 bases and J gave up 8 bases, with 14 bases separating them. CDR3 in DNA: TGTGCCAGCAGCGTAGGGTCGGAGCGTAGGGGCTACACCTTC. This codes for CASSVGSERRGYTF.

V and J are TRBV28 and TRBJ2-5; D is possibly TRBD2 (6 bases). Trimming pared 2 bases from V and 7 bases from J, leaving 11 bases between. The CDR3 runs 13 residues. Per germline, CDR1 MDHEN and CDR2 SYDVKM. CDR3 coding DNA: TGTGCCAGCAGTTTAACCAGGCGGGGGACCCAGTACTTC. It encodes CASSLTRRGTQYF.

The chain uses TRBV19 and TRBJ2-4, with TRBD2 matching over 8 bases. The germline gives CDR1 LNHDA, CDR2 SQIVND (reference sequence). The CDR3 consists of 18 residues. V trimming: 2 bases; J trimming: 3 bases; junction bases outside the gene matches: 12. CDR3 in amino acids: CASSIRGTSVIGKNIQYF. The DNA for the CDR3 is TGTGCCAGTAGTATAAGAGGGACTAGTGTAATTGGCAAAAACATTCAGTACTTC.

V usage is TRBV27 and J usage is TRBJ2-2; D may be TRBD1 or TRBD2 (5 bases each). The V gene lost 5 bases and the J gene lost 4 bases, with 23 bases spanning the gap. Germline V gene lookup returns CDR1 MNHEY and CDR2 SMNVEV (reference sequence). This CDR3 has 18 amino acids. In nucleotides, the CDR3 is TGTGCCAGCAGTCAGTTCATAAATCGGGACGATCCCACCGGGGAGCTGTTTTTT. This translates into CASSQFINRDDPTGELFF.

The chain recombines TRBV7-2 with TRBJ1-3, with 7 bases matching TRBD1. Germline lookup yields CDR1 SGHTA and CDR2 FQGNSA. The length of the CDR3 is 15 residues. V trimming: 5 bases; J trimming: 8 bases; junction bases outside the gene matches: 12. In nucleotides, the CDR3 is TGTGCCAGCAGCGGGAGGGACAGTCCCCAGTACACCATATATTTT. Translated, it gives CASSGRDSPQYTIYF.

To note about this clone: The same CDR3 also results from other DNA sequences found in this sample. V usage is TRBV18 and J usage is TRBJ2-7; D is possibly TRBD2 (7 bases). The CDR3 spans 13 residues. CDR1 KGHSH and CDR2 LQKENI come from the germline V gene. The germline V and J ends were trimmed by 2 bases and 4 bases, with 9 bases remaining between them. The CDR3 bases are TGTGCCAGCTCACCAAGGGGGGGGTACGAGCAGTACTTC. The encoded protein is CASSPRGGYEQYF.

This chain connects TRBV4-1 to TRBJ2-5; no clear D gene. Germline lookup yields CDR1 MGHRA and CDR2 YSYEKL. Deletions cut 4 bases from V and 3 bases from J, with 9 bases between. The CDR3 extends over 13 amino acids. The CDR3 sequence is CASSRAAKETQYF. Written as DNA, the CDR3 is TGCGCCAGCAGCCGGGCCGCCAAAGAGACCCAGTACTTC.

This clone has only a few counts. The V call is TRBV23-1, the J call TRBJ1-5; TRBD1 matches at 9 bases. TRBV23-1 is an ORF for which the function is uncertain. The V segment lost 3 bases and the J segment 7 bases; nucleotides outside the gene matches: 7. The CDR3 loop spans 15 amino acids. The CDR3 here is CASSHHRDRAQPQHF. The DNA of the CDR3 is TGCGCCAGCAGTCATCACCGGGACAGGGCCCAGCCCCAGCATTTT.

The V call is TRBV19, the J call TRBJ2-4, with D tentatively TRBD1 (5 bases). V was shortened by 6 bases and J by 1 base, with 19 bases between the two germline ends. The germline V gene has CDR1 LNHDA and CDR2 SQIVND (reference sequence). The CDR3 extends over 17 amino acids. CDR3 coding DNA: TGTGCCAGTAGCTCCCAGCTTGGGGCCTTGGCCAAAAACATTCAGTACTTC. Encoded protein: CASSSQLGALAKNIQYF.

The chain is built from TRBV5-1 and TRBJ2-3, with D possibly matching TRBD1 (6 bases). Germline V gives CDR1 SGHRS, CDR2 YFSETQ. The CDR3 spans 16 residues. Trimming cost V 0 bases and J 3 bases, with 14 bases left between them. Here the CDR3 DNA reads TGCGCCAGCAGCTTGGCAGGGGTTTCGGGAACAGATACGCAGTATTTT. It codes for CASSLAGVSGTDTQYF.